This T cell receptor beta chain was retrieved from a study of graft-versus-host responses after intestinal transplantation. Across the study: The recipients all started with anti-thymocyte globulin induction and then took tacrolimus and steroids for approximately 3 years.

A remark on this clone: Its antigen is currently unknown.

CDR3 length: 15 residues. The V gene end was trimmed by 0 bases and the J gene end by 3 bases; junction bases not matched to a gene: 4. CDR1 is SGHKS and CDR2 is YYEKEE in the germline V gene (reference sequence). TCRdb's table, derived via immunoSEQ multiplex PCR, lists solely in-frame clones and lacks some. Of around 45,000 clones detected, about 95% appear once; the ten largest clones hold 1.5% to 2%. Study-level points and caveats: Investigators detected GvH clones in recipient marrow, with some emerging earlier in ileum or blood. Peak circulating GvH clone levels were associated with early post-transplant HvG declines.

This TCR was sampled from a human patient who received an intestinal transplant, so some T cells may come from the graft donor. Sequencing was performed on PBMCs, taken roughly 51 weeks after intestinal transplant. This chain links TRBV5-5 with TRBJ2-3, with 7 bases lining up with TRBD2. For the CDR3, the DNA is TGTGCCAGCAGCTTGGTATGGGGGGGTACAGATACGCAGTATTTT. It is translated as CASSLVWGGTDTQYF.